This TCR beta chain is drawn from a study of blood T cell repertoires in COVID-19. The wider study: The United States, Italy and Spain were the sources of the acute and convalescent COVID-19 samples. T cells, B-cell-depleted T cells, or PBMCs provided the cDNA or gDNA that served as material.

Per the authors' pipeline: Estimation of nucleated cell counts was performed using reference gene primer amplification. The method was immunoSEQ multiplex PCR; TCRdb's version includes in-frame clones alone and lacks a portion of them. V and J calls and clone size come straight from that table; D and trimming were deduced from the DNA. Of 200,000 to 300,000 clones listed, 88% are singletons. The receptor was isolated from a woman in her thirties or forties who had recovered from COVID-19. Sequencing was carried out using peripheral blood.

The CDR3 sequence is CASSDGGRGEQFF. DNA for the CDR3: TGTGCCAGCAGTGATGGAGGGAGGGGTGAGCAGTTCTTC. The chain has TRBV25-1 and TRBJ2-1; the match to TRBD2 covers 7 bases. This CDR3 is built from 13 residues. CDR1 is MGHDK and CDR2 is SYGVNS in the germline V gene. V gave up 3 bases and J gave up 9 bases; unmatched junction bases: 5.